This T cell receptor (beta chain) was documented in a study of early T cells in non-severe SARS-CoV-2 infection. Study in general: The chains were unpaired, and the sequenced material was bulk RNA from unsorted whole blood. Findings and limits, study-wide: VDJdb-based matching was biased toward anti-spike CD8 responses and missed private and CD4 specificities.

This clonotype occurred many times. Its antigen is still unknown. The germline gives CDR1 LGHNT, CDR2 FRNRAP. V shed 6 bases and J 1 base; nucleotides not matched to a gene: 8. The CDR3 spans 15 residues. Tagging with unique molecular identifiers was applied to individual cDNA molecules. One entry per CDR3 protein, called by TCRdb with MiXCR from the 5' RACE reads. The sample consists of tens of thousands of distinct CDR3 sequences, approximately 10% of them appearing once. The sequencing used whole blood, collected at baseline. The clonotype was recovered from an adult who was a healthcare worker with PCR-confirmed SARS-CoV-2 infection or an uninfected control (not recorded which). The chain links TRBV12-5 to TRBJ2-7; 8 bases match TRBD1. The CDR3 loop reads CASGEIQGGSYEQYF. The CDR3 region has the DNA TGTGCTAGTGGAGAAATACAGGGGGGTTCCTACGAGCAGTACTTC.